These 24 T cell receptor beta chains were all obtained from the same sample, sequenced in a study of T cell responses to AZD1222 COVID-19 vaccine. Clones were sequenced by immunoSEQ multiplex PCR, and TCRdb holds only the in-frame ones, with some missing. The table includes 110,000 to 150,000 clones, about 89% detected once. The starting material was peripheral blood, obtained on day 0 of AZD1222 vaccination. The source is an adult in good health.

V is TRBV28 and J is TRBJ1-2; D is perhaps TRBD1 (5 bases). The CDR3 contains 14 residues. Germline loops: CDR1 MDHEN, CDR2 SYDVKM. V shed 5 bases and J shed 3 bases, with 13 bases lying between them. The CDR3 region is CASSIRQPYYGYTF. The CDR3 nucleotides read TGTGCCAGCAGTATCCGACAGCCTTACTATGGCTACACCTTC.

This chain connects TRBV18 to TRBJ1-1, with 8 bases identical to TRBD1. The CDR3 runs to 15 residues. V lost 5 bases and J lost 0; bases outside the gene matches: 5. CDR1 is KGHSH and CDR2 is LQKENI in the germline V gene. CDR3 amino acids: CASSTRDRMNTEAFF. CDR3 nucleotides: TGTGCCAGCTCAACCAGGGACAGGATGAACACTGAAGCTTTCTTT.

The J gene is TRBJ1-5, the V gene TRBV7-2; 7 nucleotides line up with TRBD1. Trimming took 5 bases from V and 10 from J; bases not matched to a gene: 14. Per germline, CDR1 SGHTA and CDR2 FQGNSA. The CDR3 totals 15 residues. The CDR3: CASSPVGGGRGPQHF. DNA of the CDR3: TGTGCCAGCAGCCCCGTAGGGGGCGGACGAGGACCCCAGCATTTT.

The chain recombines TRBV7-9 with TRBJ1-1, with D perhaps TRBD1 (6 bases). There are 18 residues in the CDR3. V dropped 1 base and J dropped 1 base, with 19 bases sitting between them. Germline-derived CDR1 and CDR2 are SEHNR and FQNEAQ (reference sequence). The chain's CDR3 is CASSLVGLQGGTNTEAFF. The CDR3 coding sequence is TGTGCCAGCAGCTTAGTAGGGTTACAGGGAGGGACGAACACTGAAGCTTTCTTT.

This chain joins TRBV28 and TRBJ1-2, with 8 bases aligning to TRBD1. The CDR3 is 14 amino acids. CDR1 and CDR2 (germline): MDHEN, SYDVKM. The V gene end was trimmed by 4 bases and the J gene end by 4 bases; junction bases not matched to a gene: 5. In DNA, the CDR3 is TGTGCCAGCAGTTCCCTCGGACAGGGCTATGGCTACACCTTC. It is translated as CASSSLGQGYGYTF.

The V call is TRBV18, the J call TRBJ2-1; 9 bases match TRBD2. This CDR3 is 18 amino acids long. The germline CDR1 and CDR2 sequences are KGHSH and LQKENI. With V trimmed by 2 bases and J by 0 bases, 8 bases remained unmatched. The CDR3 DNA reads as TGTGCCAGCTCACCAGAGACTAGCGGTGCCTACTCCTACAATGAGCAGTTCTTC. Its translation: CASSPETSGAYSYNEQFF. The full variable domain, completed using reference TRBV18 and TRBJ2-1, is NAGVMQNPRHLVRRRGQEARLRCSPMKGHSHVYWYRQLPEEGLKFMVYLQKENIIDESGMPKERFSAEFPKEGPSILRIQQVVRGDSAAYFCASSPETSGAYSYNEQFFGPGTRLTVL.

The V gene is TRBV3-1 (or the pseudogene TRBV3-2), the J gene TRBJ2-1; 11 bases align to TRBD2. CDR1 and CDR2 from the germline V gene are LGHDT and YNNKEL (reference sequence). The V segment lost 0 bases and the J segment 8 bases; nucleotides outside the gene matches: 6. CDR3 size: 16 residues. The chain's CDR3 is CASSQDRLAGGHEQFF. CDR3 sequence (DNA): TGTGCCAGCAGCCAAGATCGGCTAGCGGGAGGCCATGAGCAGTTCTTC.

The chain recombines TRBV7-2 with TRBJ2-6; D is unresolved. The ends were cut back, 0 bases at V and 0 bases at J, with 15 bases in the middle. From germline, CDR1 is SGHTA and CDR2 FQGNSA. The CDR3 length is 19 residues. The chain's CDR3 is CASSLARNLAGSGANVLTF. In DNA, the CDR3 is TGTGCCAGCAGCTTAGCGCGGAATCTTGCTGGCTCTGGGGCCAACGTCCTGACTTTC.

This chain connects TRBV30 to TRBJ2-2; D might be TRBD1 (5 bases). The CDR3 contains 14 residues. With 0 bases removed from V and 6 bases from J, the gap between germline ends came to 11 bases. Germline V CDR1 and CDR2: GTSNPN, SVGIG (reference sequence). DNA for the CDR3: TGTGCCTGGAGTGTGGGGCTTGGGGCCGGGGAGCTGTTTTTT. Encoded protein: CAWSVGLGAGELFF.

The genes are TRBV6-6 and TRBJ1-2, with D perhaps matching TRBD1 (5 bases). With 10 bases removed from V and 3 bases from J, the gap between germline ends came to 15 bases. Germline values: CDR1 MNHNY, CDR2 SVGAGI (reference sequence). The CDR3 length is 13 residues. The DNA for the CDR3 is TGTGCCACCGTAACAGGAGGTGACTATGGCTACACCTTC. Its protein product is CATVTGGDYGYTF.

This clone was seen only a few times. This chain links TRBV6-2 or TRBV6-3 with TRBJ2-2, with a tentative D call TRBD1 (6 bases). This CDR3 comprises 17 residues. Trimming took off 0 bases at V and 4 bases at J, with 15 bases between the two ends. The germline gives CDR1 MNHEY, CDR2 SVGEGT. The CDR3 DNA is TGTGCCAGCAGTTACTCAGACGAAGTACAGGGCACCGGGGAGCTGTTTTTT. Amino acid sequence: CASSYSDEVQGTGELFF.

In this sample, this clone turned up once. The V call is TRBV9, the J call TRBJ2-7; 8 positions match TRBD2. The CDR3 consists of 14 residues. V lost 3 bases and J lost 1; bases outside the gene matches: 3. The germline V gene encodes CDR1 SGDLS and CDR2 YYNGEE. For the CDR3, the DNA is TGTGCCAGCAGCGGAAGCGGGAGTTCCTACGAGCAGTACTTC. Translation: CASSGSGSSYEQYF.

V and J are TRBV28 and TRBJ1-5; 9 bases fit TRBD1. The CDR3 spans 14 residues. CDR1 and CDR2 (germline): MDHEN, SYDVKM. Trimming removed 7 bases from V and 2 bases from J; junction bases left unmatched: 3. The CDR3 sequence is CASTRDRGNQPQHF. The DNA of the CDR3 is TGTGCCAGCACCAGGGACAGGGGCAATCAGCCCCAGCATTTT.

V gene TRBV7-3 combines with J gene TRBJ2-1, with 7 positions matching TRBD2. This CDR3 spans 14 amino acids. V was clipped by 1 base and J by 3 bases; unmatched bases: 0. Germline V lookup: CDR1 SGHTA, CDR2 FQGTGA. CDR3 sequence reads: CASSLRGGYNEQFF. In nucleotides, the CDR3 is TGTGCCAGCAGCTTAAGGGGGGGCTACAATGAGCAGTTCTTC.

V and J are TRBV28 and TRBJ2-2; D might be TRBD2 (5 bases). Germline V gives CDR1 MDHEN, CDR2 SYDVKM. V was pared by 1 base and J by 3 bases, with 21 bases between. The CDR3 extends over 19 amino acids. In nucleotides, the CDR3 is TGTGCCAGCAGTTTATTGGTGATCCGGGATATAAAACACACCGGGGAGCTGTTTTTT. Translated: CASSLLVIRDIKHTGELFF.

The chain combines TRBV28 with TRBJ2-7, with 9 positions matching TRBD1. CDR1 is MDHEN, CDR2 SYDVKM, per germline. The V gene end was trimmed by 5 bases and the J gene end by 7 bases; junction bases not matched to a gene: 9. The CDR3 is made up of 14 amino acids. The CDR3 bases are TGTGCCAGCAGTCTGGGACAGGGATTTGGGGAGCAGTACTTC. This encodes CASSLGQGFGEQYF.

The chain couples TRBV27 to TRBJ1-1; D remains ambiguous. The CDR3 runs to 13 residues. The ends were cut back, 2 bases at V and 0 bases at J, with 4 bases in the middle. The germline gives CDR1 MNHEY, CDR2 SMNVEV (reference sequence). As DNA, the CDR3 is TGTGCCAGCAGTTTAATGATGAACACTGAAGCTTTCTTT. Its translation is CASSLMMNTEAFF.

This rearrangement joins TRBV5-8 to TRBJ1-3; tentatively, D is TRBD1 (6 bases). Trimming shortened V by 1 base and J by 3 bases, and 11 bases separated the two germline ends. The CDR3 length is 15 residues. Germline V lookup: CDR1 SGHTS, CDR2 YDEGEE. The CDR3 DNA sequence: TGTGCCAGCAGCTTGACCGGGGGCGTTGGAAACACCATATATTTT. This codes for CASSLTGGVGNTIYF. Full variable domain (missing parts from reference TRBV5-8 and TRBJ1-3): EAGVTQSPTHLIKTRGQQATLRCSPISGHTSVYWYQQALGLGLQFLLWYDEGEERNRGNFPPRFSGRQFPNYSSELNVNALELEDSALYLCASSLTGGVGNTIYFGEGSWLTVV.

This clone was counted a single time. This rearrangement joins TRBV7-8 to TRBJ2-6; D uncertain. The CDR3 length is 15 residues. CDR1 SGHVS and CDR2 FQNEAQ come from the germline V gene. Between the trimmed V and J ends, which lost 5 bases and 5 bases, there was a span of 13 bases. The CDR3 bases are TGTGCCAGCAGCCCAGACCTGCGTCGGGCCAACGTCCTGACTTTC. Translation gives CASSPDLRRANVLTF.

The CDR3 protein is CASKAGEDLNEQFF. CDR3 DNA sequence: TGCGCCAGCAAGGCGGGAGAGGACCTCAATGAGCAGTTCTTC. The chain is built from TRBV4-1 and TRBJ2-1, with 7 bases lining up with TRBD2. Germline V gene lookup returns CDR1 MGHRA and CDR2 YSYEKL. V trimming: 7 bases; J trimming: 6 bases; junction bases outside the gene matches: 9. The length of the CDR3 is 14 residues.

About this clone itself: One junction end does not reproduce the germline sequence, and a read error may be involved. The rearrangement links TRBV7-7 to TRBJ2-7, with 9 bases lining up with TRBD1. CDR3 size: 15 residues. Germline CDR1 and CDR2: SSHAT and FNYEAQ (reference sequence). For the CDR3, the DNA is TGTGCTAGCAGCTCCCGGGACAGGGAGCCCAACGAGCAGTACTTC. Amino acid sequence: CASSSRDREPNEQYF.

This clone appeared once. The chain has TRBV5-3 and TRBJ1-5; TRBD1 matches 7 bases. TRBV5-3 has ORF status, its function being uncertain. V was clipped by 4 bases and J by 3 bases; unmatched bases: 4. This CDR3 region has 14 residues. The CDR3 coding sequence is TGTGCCAGAAGCAGTAGGGGGCCCAATCAGCCCCAGCATTTT. As protein: CARSSRGPNQPQHF.

The chain joins TRBV24-1 to TRBJ2-1; perhaps TRBD2 as D (5 bases). V lost 4 bases and J lost 7, with 10 bases in between. The CDR3 has 13 amino acids. Germline-derived CDR1 and CDR2 are KGHDR and SFDVKD. This CDR3 reads CATSEPWENEQFF. As DNA, the CDR3 is TGTGCCACCAGTGAGCCCTGGGAGAATGAGCAGTTCTTC.

This clone was picked up a small number of times. The gene calls are TRBV6-2 or TRBV6-3 and TRBJ2-1; no reliable D call. The V and J ends lost 0 bases and 5 bases respectively, with 17 bases between them. Per the germline V gene, CDR1 is MNHEY and CDR2 is SVGEGT. The CDR3 length is 17 residues. CDR3 amino acids: CASSYSILWAFHNEQFF. The CDR3 bases are TGTGCCAGCAGTTACTCGATATTATGGGCCTTCCACAATGAGCAGTTCTTC.